A single sample gave rise to the 29 T cell receptor beta chains below, sequenced in a study of CD8 T cells in Susac syndrome. Random hexamers were used to reverse transcribe an amount of roughly 0.5 to 1 ug RNA. One entry per CDR3 protein results from TCRdb running MiXCR on the immunoSEQ multiplex PCR reads. The sample includes around 170,000 distinct CDR3 sequences, about 91% of them seen just once. Sequenced sample: CD4+ T cells from PBMCs. These receptors originate from a human donor in good health.

This sequence joins TRBV7-2 and TRBJ1-5; 8 bases map to TRBD1. The length of the CDR3 is 17 residues. V was clipped by 4 bases and J by 0 bases; unmatched bases: 8. In germline, CDR1 is SGHTA, CDR2 FQGNSA. The CDR3 loop reads CASSSWTGPLSNQPQHF. The CDR3 DNA reads TGTGCCAGCAGCTCATGGACAGGGCCCCTTAGCAATCAGCCCCAGCATTTT.

This sequence joins TRBV5-1 and TRBJ2-1, with D perhaps TRBD2 (5 bases). The V and J ends lost 5 bases and 2 bases respectively, with 23 bases between them. This CDR3 has 18 amino acids. Germline assignment: CDR1 SGHRS and CDR2 YFSETQ. The CDR3 DNA follows: TGCGCCAGCAGACCGGACTGGCCCTCTGGGTCGACCTACAATGAGCAGTTCTTC. This encodes CASRPDWPSGSTYNEQFF.

The chain has TRBV10-3 and TRBJ1-2; 7 nucleotides align to TRBD1. Germline CDR1 ENHRY, CDR2 SYGVKD. V lost 4 bases, J lost 4 bases, and 6 bases stayed unmatched. The CDR3 has 14 residues. The CDR3 protein is CAISGDSQGYGYTF. The DNA for the CDR3 is TGTGCCATCAGTGGGGACAGCCAAGGCTATGGCTACACCTTC.

The chain recombines TRBV6-6 with TRBJ1-5, with TRBD1 matching over 7 bases. The germline V gene encodes CDR1 MNHNY and CDR2 SVGAGI (reference sequence). V trimming: 2 bases; J trimming: 4 bases; junction bases outside the gene matches: 8. The CDR3 has 16 residues. CDR3 loop: CASSYQTGIPNQPQHF. The CDR3 nucleotides read TGTGCCAGCAGTTACCAGACAGGGATCCCGAATCAGCCCCAGCATTTT.

The chain has TRBV10-3 and TRBJ2-7; no clear D. This CDR3 spans 13 amino acids. Germline CDR1 ENHRY, CDR2 SYGVKD. V lost 3 bases to trimming and J lost 2 bases, with 8 bases between them. The CDR3 sequence is CAISDPATYEQYF. CDR3 nucleotide sequence: TGTGCCATCAGTGACCCCGCCACCTACGAGCAGTACTTC.

The J gene is TRBJ1-3, the V gene TRBV6-2 or TRBV6-3; no firm D call. Germline V gene data show CDR1 as MNHEY and CDR2 as SVGEGT. The V gene lost 5 bases and the J gene lost 0 bases, with 11 bases spanning the gap. The CDR3 contains 15 residues. The CDR3 loop is CASSPEAPSGNTIYF. The DNA of the CDR3 is TGTGCCAGCAGTCCGGAGGCGCCCTCTGGAAACACCATATATTTT.

The V gene is TRBV4-1, the J gene TRBJ2-7; D is unresolved. The CDR3 totals 13 residues. The V end was cut by 0 bases, the J end by 4 bases, with 7 bases between. Germline CDR1 is MGHRA and CDR2 is YSYEKL. The DNA for the CDR3 is TGCGCCAGCAGCCAAGATAGGGCATACGAGCAGTACTTC. It specifies CASSQDRAYEQYF.

The chain is built from TRBV3-1 and TRBJ2-7, with 9 bases identical to TRBD2. V shed 1 base and J 9 bases; nucleotides not matched to a gene: 13. The CDR3 loop spans 16 amino acids. Germline V gives CDR1 LGHDT, CDR2 YNNKEL (reference sequence). As DNA, the CDR3 is TGTGCCAGCAGCCAAGGTTCAGGCGGGGGGGACACCGCGCAGTACTTC. It specifies CASSQGSGGGDTAQYF.

There are a few counts of this clonotype. This rearrangement joins TRBV6-2 or TRBV6-3 to TRBJ1-5; D is ambiguous. With 0 bases removed from V and 7 bases from J, the gap between germline ends came to 7 bases. Looked up from germline, CDR1 is MNHEY and CDR2 is SVGEGT. The CDR3 covers 13 residues. The CDR3: CASSYSIDQPQHF. The CDR3 DNA reads as TGTGCCAGCAGTTACTCGATCGACCAGCCCCAGCATTTT.

The CDR3 region has the DNA TGTGCCAGCACGGAGTTCGGGACTAGCCGCACCGGGGAGCTGTTTTTT. Amino acid sequence: CASTEFGTSRTGELFF. The chain combines TRBV7-2 with TRBJ2-2, with 9 bases aligning to TRBD2. Trimming took 7 bases from V and 4 from J; bases not matched to a gene: 10. The germline CDR1 and CDR2 sequences are SGHTA and FQGNSA. The CDR3 extends over 16 amino acids.

V and J are TRBV6-5 and TRBJ2-3; weak D call: TRBD1 (5 bases). Trimming removed 2 bases at V and 6 bases at J, with 12 bases between. From germline, CDR1 is MNHEY and CDR2 SVGAGI. CDR3 length: 14 amino acids. The CDR3 nucleotides are TGTGCCAGCAGTTACGCAGGGCTCGGGGATACGCAGTATTTT. This codes for CASSYAGLGDTQYF.

The rearrangement uses TRBV5-8 and TRBJ2-6, with D perhaps matching TRBD2 (5 bases). There are 15 residues in the CDR3. With 4 bases removed from V and 0 bases from J, the gap between germline ends came to 8 bases. Germline V gives CDR1 SGHTS, CDR2 YDEGEE. The CDR3 nucleotides read TGTGCCAGCAGCCTAGCCCTCTCTGGGGCCAACGTCCTGACTTTC. This translates into CASSLALSGANVLTF.

J is TRBJ2-3 and V is TRBV7-6, with D possibly TRBD1 on 5 matching bases. The CDR3 consists of 16 residues. V was pared by 1 base and J by 2 bases, with 13 bases between. In germline, CDR1 is SGHVS, CDR2 FNYEAQ. In nucleotides, the CDR3 is TGTGCCAGCAGCTTAGGGGCAGGGCGATCCACAGATACGCAGTATTTT. It specifies CASSLGAGRSTDTQYF.

V is TRBV9 and J is TRBJ2-7, with TRBD2 matching over 8 bases. The CDR3 runs to 15 residues. The trim removed 0 bases at V and 6 bases at J, leaving 8 bases unmatched. Germline V gene data show CDR1 as SGDLS and CDR2 as YYNGEE. Here the CDR3 DNA reads TGTGCCAGCAGCGTAGAATCGGTTCGGGGGGGCGAGCAGTACTTC. Translation: CASSVESVRGGEQYF. Complete variable domain (other parts from reference TRBV9 and TRBJ2-7): DSGVTQTPKHLITATGQRVTLRCSPRSGDLSVYWYQQSLDQGLQFLIQYYNGEERAKGNILERFSAQQFPDLHSELNLSSLELGDSALYFCASSVESVRGGEQYFGPGTRLTVT.

The gene calls are TRBV18 and TRBJ2-7; D perhaps matches TRBD1 (6 bases). V dropped 3 bases and J dropped 2 bases, with 20 bases sitting between them. This CDR3 has 17 amino acids. From germline, CDR1 is KGHSH and CDR2 LQKENI. Here the CDR3 reads CASSPSYRAQGTYEQYF. CDR3 nucleotide sequence: TGTGCCAGCTCACCCTCGTACAGGGCGCAAGGGACCTACGAGCAGTACTTC.

The V and J genes are TRBV29-1 and TRBJ1-2; TRBD1 aligns across 7 bases. V was clipped by 4 bases and J by 8 bases; unmatched bases: 7. This CDR3 comprises 12 residues. Germline V lookup: CDR1 SQVTM, CDR2 ANQGSEA. CDR3 region: CSVGSQGGGYTF. Written as DNA, the CDR3 is TGCAGCGTTGGTTCCCAGGGGGGAGGCTACACCTTC.

The rearrangement links TRBV7-2 to TRBJ1-1; 9 positions agree with TRBD1. V dropped 4 bases and J dropped 0; count of bases not matched to a gene: 0. Per germline, CDR1 SGHTA and CDR2 FQGNSA. The CDR3 has 14 amino acids. The CDR3 loop is CASSWTGVNTEAFF. The CDR3 DNA follows: TGTGCCAGCAGCTGGACAGGGGTGAACACTGAAGCTTTCTTT.

The rearrangement links TRBV5-1 to TRBJ2-1; 16 bases fit TRBD2. The trim removed 4 bases at V and 8 bases at J, leaving 6 bases unmatched. This CDR3 comprises 16 residues. CDR1 and CDR2 from the germline V gene are SGHRS and YFSETQ. The CDR3 is CASSPGGTSGRDEQFF. CDR3 DNA sequence: TGCGCCAGCAGCCCGGGTGGGACTAGCGGGAGGGATGAGCAGTTCTTC.

This chain links TRBV18 with TRBJ1-2, with 12 bases fitting TRBD1. Germline values: CDR1 KGHSH, CDR2 LQKENI. The CDR3 totals 16 residues. The J segment lost 4 bases and the V segment lost 3 bases, leaving 6 bases of the junction unmatched. The chain's CDR3 is CASSPGQGARGYGYTF. Here the CDR3 DNA reads TGTGCCAGCTCACCGGGACAGGGGGCGCGAGGCTATGGCTACACCTTC.

CDR3 sequence reads: CASKFRDQPQHF. In nucleotides, the CDR3 is TGTGCCAGTAAGTTCCGGGATCAGCCCCAGCATTTT. The V gene is TRBV19, the J gene TRBJ1-5; D is ambiguous. CDR1 is LNHDA and CDR2 is SQIVND in the germline V gene (reference sequence). This CDR3 is built from 12 residues. Between the trimmed V and J ends, which lost 7 bases and 5 bases, there was a span of 9 bases.

The rearrangement uses TRBV21-1 and TRBJ2-7; the D call of TRBD2 is as the table states it, not checked on the DNA. TRBV21-1 is deemed a pseudogene. CDR3 length equals 15 residues. The CDR3 DNA reads as TGTGCCAGCAGCAAAAGGGAGGGGCCCGGGGACGAGCAGTACTTC. It is translated as CASSKREGPGDEQYF.

The chain carries TRBV5-1 and TRBJ2-5; D tentatively reads TRBD1 or TRBD2 (5 bases each). CDR3 size: 13 residues. V gave up 4 bases and J gave up 1 base, with 8 bases separating them. Germline V gives CDR1 SGHRS, CDR2 YFSETQ. In nucleotides, the CDR3 is TGCGCCAGCAGCACCGGGACCCAAGAGACCCAGTACTTC. Translating gives CASSTGTQETQYF.

The chain links TRBV6-1 to TRBJ1-5; D ambiguous. Germline lookup yields CDR1 MNHNS and CDR2 SASEGT. This CDR3 spans 15 amino acids. Trimming removed 2 bases from V and 3 bases from J, with 11 bases in between. The CDR3, as DNA: TGTGCCAGCAGTGAACCTCGGTCAGACAATCAGCCCCAGCATTTT. It encodes CASSEPRSDNQPQHF.

The V and J genes are TRBV7-9 and TRBJ2-7; TRBD1 matches at 12 bases. The trim removed 6 bases at V and 5 bases at J, leaving 8 bases unmatched. Germline-derived CDR1 and CDR2 are SEHNR and FQNEAQ (reference sequence). There are 15 residues in the CDR3. CDR3 sequence: CASSLSGTGGNEQYF. The CDR3 nucleotides read TGTGCCAGCAGTTTATCCGGGACAGGGGGCAACGAGCAGTACTTC.

The rearrangement links TRBV20-1 to TRBJ2-2, with a possible D match to TRBD2 (6 bases). Germline V gives CDR1 DFQATT, CDR2 SNEGSKA (reference sequence). Between the trimmed V and J ends, which lost 5 bases and 1 base, there was a span of 14 bases. This CDR3 comprises 15 residues. The DNA of the CDR3 is TGCAGTGCTCAAGGATTTAGCGGGAACACCGGGGAGCTGTTTTTT. This sequence encodes CSAQGFSGNTGELFF.

The V and J genes are TRBV6-2 or TRBV6-3 and TRBJ1-5; TRBD1 matches 10 bases. V gave up 6 bases and J gave up 0 bases; unmatched junction bases: 5. The CDR3 is 16 amino acids. Germline CDR1 reads MNHEY; CDR2 reads SVGEGT. DNA for the CDR3: TGTGCCAGCAGACCACGACAGGGGGCTAGCAATCAGCCCCAGCATTTT. It translates to CASRPRQGASNQPQHF.

CDR3 amino acids: CASSSDSLGEQYF. The CDR3, as DNA: TGTGCCAGCTCATCAGACAGCCTCGGGGAGCAGTACTTC. The chain couples TRBV18 to TRBJ2-7, with D maybe TRBD1 (5 bases). Germline CDR1 and CDR2: KGHSH and LQKENI. This CDR3 contains 13 residues. Trimming stripped 5 bases from V and 7 bases from J, with 15 bases between. The entire variable domain, with the rest obtained from reference TRBV18 and TRBJ2-7, is as follows: NAGVMQNPRHLVRRRGQEARLRCSPMKGHSHVYWYRQLPEEGLKFMVYLQKENIIDESGMPKERFSAEFPKEGPSILRIQQVVRGDSAAYFCASSSDSLGEQYFGPGTRLTVT.

V gene TRBV28 combines with J gene TRBJ2-2; D is unresolved. The CDR3 is 13 amino acids. Germline V gene data show CDR1 as MDHEN and CDR2 as SYDVKM. Trimming removed 1 base at V and 6 bases at J, with 6 bases between. CDR3 loop: CASSLSASGELFF. CDR3 DNA sequence: TGTGCCAGCAGTTTATCCGCTTCCGGGGAGCTGTTTTTT.

This clonotype occurred once. J is TRBJ2-5 and V is TRBV10-2; 13 bases agree with TRBD2. Trimming at V came to 6 bases and at J to 5 bases, leaving 9 bases not matched to a gene. This CDR3 contains 16 residues. Per germline, CDR1 WSHSY and CDR2 SAAADI. The CDR3 sequence: CASRQSGTSGAETQYF. CDR3 bases: TGCGCCAGCAGACAATCCGGGACTAGCGGGGCGGAGACCCAGTACTTC.